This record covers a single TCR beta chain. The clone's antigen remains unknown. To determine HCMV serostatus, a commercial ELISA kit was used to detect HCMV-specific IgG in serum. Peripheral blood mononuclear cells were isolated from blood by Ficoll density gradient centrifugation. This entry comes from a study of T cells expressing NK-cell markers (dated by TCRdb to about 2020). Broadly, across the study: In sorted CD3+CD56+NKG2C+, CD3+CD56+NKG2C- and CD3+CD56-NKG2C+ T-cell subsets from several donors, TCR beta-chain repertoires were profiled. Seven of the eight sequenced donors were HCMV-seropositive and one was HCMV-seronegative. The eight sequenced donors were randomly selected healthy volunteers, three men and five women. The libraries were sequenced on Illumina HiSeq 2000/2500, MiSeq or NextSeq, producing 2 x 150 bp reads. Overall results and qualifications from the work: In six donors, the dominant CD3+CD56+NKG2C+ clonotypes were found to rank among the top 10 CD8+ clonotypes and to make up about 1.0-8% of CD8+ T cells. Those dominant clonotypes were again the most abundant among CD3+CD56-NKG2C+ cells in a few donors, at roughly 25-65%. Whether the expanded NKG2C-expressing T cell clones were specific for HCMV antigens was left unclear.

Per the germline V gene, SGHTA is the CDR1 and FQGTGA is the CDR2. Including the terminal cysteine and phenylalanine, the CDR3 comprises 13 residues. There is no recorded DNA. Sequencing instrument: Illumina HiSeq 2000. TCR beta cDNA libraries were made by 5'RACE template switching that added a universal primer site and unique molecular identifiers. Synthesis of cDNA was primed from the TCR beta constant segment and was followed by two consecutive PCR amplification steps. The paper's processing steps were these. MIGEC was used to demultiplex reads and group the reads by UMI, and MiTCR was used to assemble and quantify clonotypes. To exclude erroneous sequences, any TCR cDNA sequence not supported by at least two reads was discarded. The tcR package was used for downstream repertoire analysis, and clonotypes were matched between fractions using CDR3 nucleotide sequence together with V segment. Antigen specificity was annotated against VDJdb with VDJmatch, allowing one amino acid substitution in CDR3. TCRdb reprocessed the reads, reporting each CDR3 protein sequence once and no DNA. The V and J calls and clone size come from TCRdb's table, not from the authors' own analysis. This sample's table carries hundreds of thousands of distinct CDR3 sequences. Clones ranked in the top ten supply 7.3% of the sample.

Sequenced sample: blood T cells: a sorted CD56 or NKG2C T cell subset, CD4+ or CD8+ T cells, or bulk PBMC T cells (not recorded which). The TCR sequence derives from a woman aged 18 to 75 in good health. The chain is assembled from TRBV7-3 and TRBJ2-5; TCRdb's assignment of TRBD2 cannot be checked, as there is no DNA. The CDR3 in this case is CASSSSSYETQYF.